Shown below are 30 T cell receptor beta chains from a single sample sequenced in a study of T cells in Graves' hyperthyroidism and ophthalmopathy. There were TCR beta CDR3 regions amplified from RNA transcripts. First-round RT-PCR targeting the TCR CDR3 was performed with the HTBI primer set. TCRdb analysed the multiplex PCR reads with MiXCR anew, one entry per CDR3 protein. The sample includes hundreds of thousands of distinct CDR3 sequences, 14% of them seen just once. Sequenced material: blood. The receptors derive from a woman in her thirties or forties with Graves' hyperthyroidism.

In its sample, this clonotype was seen many times. This sequence joins TRBV12-3 or TRBV12-4 and TRBJ2-1, with a tentative D call TRBD2 (5 bases). This CDR3 contains 14 residues. V lost 5 bases to trimming and J lost 3 bases, with 11 bases between them. The CDR3: CASSTTNLYNEQFF. The CDR3 DNA sequence: TGTGCCAGCAGTACGACTAACCTCTACAATGAGCAGTTCTTC.

This clonotype was picked up many times. The rearrangement links TRBV20-1 to TRBJ2-1, with D possibly being TRBD2 (5 bases). With 2 bases removed from V and 1 base from J, the gap between germline ends came to 15 bases. CDR1 is DFQATT, CDR2 SNEGSKA, per germline (reference sequence). CDR3 size: 16 residues. The CDR3: CSARLPGSVSYNEQFF. The DNA for the CDR3 is TGCAGTGCTAGACTGCCGGGTAGCGTGTCCTACAATGAGCAGTTCTTC.

This clonotype was counted a single time. A much larger clone sits a single nucleotide away, making a read error possible. V usage is TRBV7-9 and J usage is TRBJ2-7; D perhaps matches TRBD1 (5 bases). This CDR3 is 14 amino acids long. From germline, CDR1 is SEHNR and CDR2 FQNEAQ (reference sequence). The CDR3 region has the DNA TGTGCCAGCAGCTTAGGTGGACACCGAACTGAGCGGTACTTC. It is translated as CASSLGGHRTERYF.

The chain carries TRBV2 and TRBJ2-7; 8 bases align to TRBD2. Germline CDR1 and CDR2: SNHLY and FYNNEI. The V gene end was trimmed by 6 bases and the J gene end by 3 bases; junction bases not matched to a gene: 10. The CDR3 has 15 amino acids. The CDR3 nucleotides are TGTGCCAGCAGGGACCGGGAGGGAGGTATCTACGAGCAGTACTTC. It yields the protein CASRDREGGIYEQYF.

The table lists this clonotype with many counts. The chain is built from TRBV14 and TRBJ1-2, with D uncertain. The CDR3 has 14 residues. V lost 1 base to trimming and J lost 7 bases, with 13 bases between them. Germline lookup yields CDR1 SGHDN and CDR2 FVKESK. Written as DNA, the CDR3 is TGTGCCAGCAGCCAAGTTTTAGGTGTTAGTGGCTACACCTTC. Its translation is CASSQVLGVSGYTF.

The chain employs TRBV19 and TRBJ2-5; perhaps D is TRBD1 or TRBD2 (5 bases each). Trimming cost V 4 bases and J 8 bases, with 20 bases left between them. This CDR3 is built from 15 residues. Germline CDR1 LNHDA, CDR2 SQIVND (reference sequence). The CDR3: CASSTGRGAKVTQYF. CDR3 nucleotide sequence: TGTGCCAGTAGTACCGGACGAGGGGCGAAAGTTACCCAGTACTTC.

The sample holds many counts of this clonotype. The junction does not match germline at one end; this may be a read error. This chain links TRBV7-3 with TRBJ2-1; tentatively, D is TRBD1 (5 bases). In germline, CDR1 is SGHTA, CDR2 FQGTGA. This CDR3 has 14 residues. The CDR3 nucleotides read TGTGTCAGCAGCTTAGGGTTTGCAGGGAATGAGCAGTTCTTC. Protein: CVSSLGFAGNEQFF. The complete variable domain, with remaining parts taken from reference TRBV7-3 and TRBJ2-1, reads GAGVSQTPSNKVTEKGKYVELRCDPISGHTALYWYRQSLGQGPEFLIYFQGTGAADDSGLPNDRFFAVRPEGSVSTLKIQRTERGDSAVYLCVSSLGFAGNEQFFGPGTRLTVL.

The chain recombines TRBV11-2 with TRBJ2-2, with 7 bases fitting TRBD2. The CDR3 length is 16 residues. J was trimmed by 4 bases and V by 1 base; bases with no gene match: 6. The V gene's germline CDR1 is SGHAT and CDR2 FQNNGV. CDR3 sequence (DNA): TGTGCCAGCAGCTTAGTTCTGCGGGAGTTCACCGGGGAGCTGTTTTTT. Protein: CASSLVLREFTGELFF.

In its sample, this clonotype was seen many times. The chain links TRBV11-2 to TRBJ2-3; no definite D call. Germline values: CDR1 SGHAT, CDR2 FQNNGV. V lost 1 base and J lost 1, with 15 bases in between. The CDR3 totals 17 residues. The chain's CDR3 is CASSLGTTSSRTDTQYF. DNA for the CDR3: TGTGCCAGCAGCTTAGGCACGACGAGCAGCCGCACAGATACGCAGTATTTT.

The J gene is TRBJ2-7, the V gene TRBV5-6, with 16 bases that match TRBD2. CDR1 and CDR2 (germline): SGHDT, YYEEEE. There are 16 residues in the CDR3. The junction had 4 bases not matched to a gene; V was cut back by 3 bases and J by 4 bases. The CDR3 here is CASSYGTSGGGYEQYF. The CDR3 DNA follows: TGTGCCAGCAGCTATGGGACTAGCGGGGGGGGTTACGAGCAGTACTTC. The variable domain in full, completed from reference TRBV5-6 and TRBJ2-7, reads DAGVTQSPTHLIKTRGQQVTLRCSPKSGHDTVSWYQQALGQGPQFIFQYYEEEERQRGNFPDRFSGHQFPNYSSELNVNALLLGDSALYLCASSYGTSGGGYEQYFGPGTRLTVT.

Many counts were recorded for this clonotype. The gene calls are TRBV28 and TRBJ1-5; TRBD1 matches 8 bases. CDR1 and CDR2 from the germline V gene are MDHEN and SYDVKM. This CDR3 has 15 amino acids. Trimming removed 6 bases from V and 4 bases from J; junction bases left unmatched: 8. CDR3 in amino acids: CASRLQGVSNQPQHF. The CDR3 DNA reads TGTGCCAGCAGGCTACAGGGGGTCAGTAATCAGCCCCAGCATTTT. Using reference TRBV28 and TRBJ1-5 for the parts outside the CDR3, the full variable domain is DVKVTQSSRYLVKRTGEKVFLECVQDMDHENMFWYRQDPGLGLRLIYFSYDVKMKEKGDIPEGYSVSREKKERFSLILESASTNQTSMYLCASRLQGVSNQPQHFGDGTRLSIL.

The chain carries TRBV12-3 or TRBV12-4 and TRBJ2-1; D is undetermined. The CDR3 totals 14 residues. Trimming took 2 bases from V and 6 from J, leaving 11 bases between them. CDR3 nucleotide sequence: TGTGCCAGCAGTTTAATTGGCGGAAGCAATGAGCAGTTCTTC. It yields the protein CASSLIGGSNEQFF.

This clonotype was recorded at least ten times. The chain uses TRBV6-1 and TRBJ1-6; D is undetermined. This CDR3 is 14 amino acids long. V lost 6 bases to trimming and J lost 6 bases, with 12 bases between them. Germline V gene lookup returns CDR1 MNHNS and CDR2 SASEGT. The CDR3 here is CASRLGSSNSPLHF. The CDR3, as DNA: TGTGCCAGCAGGTTGGGCAGTTCTAATTCACCCCTCCACTTT.

This clonotype was seen at least ten times. The rearrangement uses TRBV28 and TRBJ2-7; no clear D. The CDR3 covers 12 residues. The V end was cut by 6 bases, the J end by 2 bases, with 8 bases between. CDR1 MDHEN and CDR2 SYDVKM come from the germline V gene. The CDR3 DNA sequence: TGTGCCAGCAGCACTACGGCCTACGAGCAGTACTTC. Protein product: CASSTTAYEQYF.

As to this clonotype: Germline is not matched at one junction end, which may reflect a read error. V usage is TRBV3-1 and J usage is TRBJ2-1, with 13 positions matching TRBD2. The CDR3 spans 15 residues. Germline V lookup: CDR1 LGHDT, CDR2 YNNKEL (reference sequence). The CDR3 reads CASSPGTSGINEQSF. The CDR3 region has the DNA TGTGCCAGCAGCCCCGGGACTAGCGGGATTAATGAGCAATCCTTC.

Ten or more counts support this clonotype. The genes are TRBV7-3 and TRBJ2-1; D remains ambiguous. V was cut by 3 bases and J by 7 bases, with 13 bases left in between. Per germline, CDR1 SGHTA and CDR2 FQGTGA. The CDR3 loop spans 14 amino acids. CDR3 region: CASSLGADSNEQFF. DNA for the CDR3: TGTGCCAGCAGCTTGGGCGCGGATTCGAATGAGCAGTTCTTC. Complete variable domain (other parts from reference TRBV7-3 and TRBJ2-1): GAGVSQTPSNKVTEKGKYVELRCDPISGHTALYWYRQSLGQGPEFLIYFQGTGAADDSGLPNDRFFAVRPEGSVSTLKIQRTERGDSAVYLCASSLGADSNEQFFGPGTRLTVL.

Worth noting for this clonotype: One junction end does not reproduce the germline sequence, and a read error may be involved. The rearrangement joins TRBV11-1 to TRBJ2-1; possible D gene TRBD1, 5 bases. Germline V gene sequence: CDR1 SGHAT, CDR2 FQDESV (reference sequence). This CDR3 region has 15 residues. The CDR3 region is CASSYGTGGFNGQFF. The CDR3 region has the DNA TGTGCCAGCAGCTACGGCACAGGTGGTTTCAATGGGCAGTTCTTC.

This clonotype was detected ten times or more. The CDR3 reads CASRPGQAISYNSPLHF. The CDR3, as DNA: TGTGCCAGCAGGCCGGGACAGGCGATTTCCTATAATTCACCCCTCCACTTT. The rearrangement joins TRBV28 to TRBJ1-6; 8 bases are shared with TRBD1. The CDR3 runs to 17 residues. The germline V gene encodes CDR1 MDHEN and CDR2 SYDVKM. The V segment lost 6 bases and the J segment 1 base; nucleotides outside the gene matches: 8.

This clonotype turned up a few times. This chain links TRBV27 with TRBJ2-1; 8 bases line up with TRBD2. The CDR3 covers 17 residues. The germline V gene has CDR1 MNHEY and CDR2 SMNVEV (reference sequence). Germline trimming cut 1 base from V and 8 bases from J; bases unmatched to any gene: 13. For the CDR3, the DNA is TGTGCCAGCAGTTTATTCGGGTGGCGGGAGGTTTGGGATGAGCAGTTCTTC. Translation gives CASSLFGWREVWDEQFF.

This clonotype came up many times. This rearrangement joins TRBV28 to TRBJ2-2; no firm D call. Germline assignment: CDR1 MDHEN and CDR2 SYDVKM. The ends were cut back, 5 bases at V and 0 bases at J, with 10 bases in the middle. The CDR3 totals 15 residues. The CDR3 protein is CASSPPRANTGELFF. The CDR3 nucleotides are TGTGCCAGCAGTCCCCCCAGAGCGAACACCGGGGAGCTGTTTTTT.

The J gene is TRBJ2-7, the V gene TRBV7-9; 9 positions agree with TRBD2. Germline lookup yields CDR1 SEHNR and CDR2 FQNEAQ (reference sequence). The CDR3 spans 15 residues. J lost 5 bases, V lost 1 base, and 6 bases had no gene match. Here the CDR3 DNA reads TGTGCCAGCAGCTTAGGGCATAGCGGGAGCAACGAGCAGTACTTC. This translates into CASSLGHSGSNEQYF.

This clonotype was counted a few times. This chain connects TRBV7-2 to TRBJ1-5, with no clear D. V lost 2 bases and J lost 3, with 8 bases in between. CDR1 is SGHTA and CDR2 is FQGNSA in the germline V gene. The CDR3 extends over 14 amino acids. In DNA form, the CDR3 reads TGTGCCAGCAGCTTAACGGAAACCAATCAGCCCCAGCATTTT. It encodes CASSLTETNQPQHF.

This clonotype was seen repeatedly, ten times or more. The V gene is TRBV12-3 or TRBV12-4, the J gene TRBJ2-1; TRBD1 matches at 8 bases. Trimming cost V 3 bases and J 8 bases; bases outside gene matches: 3. There are 13 residues in the CDR3. In DNA form, the CDR3 reads TGTGCCAGCAGTTTCGCAGGGGGCGATGAGCAGTTCTTC. It yields the protein CASSFAGGDEQFF.

This clonotype has a count of ten or more. The chain has TRBV5-1 and TRBJ1-1, with D perhaps TRBD1 (6 bases). With 0 bases removed from V and 1 base from J, the gap between germline ends came to 7 bases. This CDR3 is 14 amino acids long. Germline lookup yields CDR1 SGHRS and CDR2 YFSETQ. In DNA form, the CDR3 reads TGCGCCAGCAGCTTGGAGACAGGGAACACTGAAGCTTTCTTT. Residues: CASSLETGNTEAFF. Variable domain in full (rest from reference TRBV5-1 and TRBJ1-1): KAGVTQTPRYLIKTRGQQVTLSCSPISGHRSVSWYQQTPGQGLQFLFEYFSETQRNKGNFPGRFSGRQFSNSRSEMNVSTLELGDSALYLCASSLETGNTEAFFGQGTRLTVV.

This clonotype was seen many times. V gene TRBV2 combines with J gene TRBJ1-1; possible D gene TRBD1, 5 bases. Germline values: CDR1 SNHLY, CDR2 FYNNEI. The CDR3 is 15 residues long. V lost 7 bases, J lost 0 bases, and 15 bases lay in between. CDR3 amino acids: CASKQGSGLNTEAFF. Here the CDR3 DNA reads TGTGCCAGCAAGCAGGGATCGGGGTTGAACACTGAAGCTTTCTTT.

Only a few counts were recorded for this clonotype. The chain carries TRBV4-1 and TRBJ2-7, with a weak D call TRBD2 (6 bases). CDR1 is MGHRA and CDR2 is YSYEKL in the germline V gene. V was pared by 3 bases and J by 0 bases, with 12 bases between. The CDR3 is made up of 15 amino acids. The CDR3 region is CASSHSAGSSYEQYF. The CDR3 nucleotides are TGCGCCAGCAGCCATAGTGCCGGGAGCTCCTACGAGCAGTACTTC.

There are many counts of this clonotype. The chain is built from TRBV5-8 and TRBJ2-5; the D is unclear. This CDR3 is built from 15 residues. Per the germline V gene, CDR1 is SGHTS and CDR2 is YDEGEE. Trimming removed 6 bases at V and 2 bases at J, with 17 bases between. CDR3 in amino acids: CASIPPRIYQETQYF. Here the CDR3 DNA reads TGTGCCAGCATCCCACCTAGGATCTATCAAGAGACCCAGTACTTC. Based on the CDR3 plus reference TRBV5-8 and TRBJ2-5, the full variable domain is EAGVTQSPTHLIKTRGQQATLRCSPISGHTSVYWYQQALGLGLQFLLWYDEGEERNRGNFPPRFSGRQFPNYSSELNVNALELEDSALYLCASIPPRIYQETQYFGPGTRLLVL.

This clonotype was recorded many times. The chain has TRBV3-1 and TRBJ2-1; 9 nucleotides agree with TRBD2. This CDR3 is 16 amino acids long. The germline CDR1 and CDR2 sequences are LGHDT and YNNKEL (reference sequence). Trimming at V came to 3 bases and at J to 4 bases, leaving 7 bases not matched to a gene. The CDR3 reads CASSHRTSALYNEQFF. The CDR3 coding sequence is TGTGCCAGCAGCCATCGGACTAGCGCGTTATACAATGAGCAGTTCTTC.

Comment on this clonotype: The germline gene is not matched at one end of the junction; a read error may be the cause. V and J are TRBV19 and TRBJ2-1; possible D gene TRBD2, 5 bases. CDR1 is LNHDA and CDR2 is SQIVND in the germline V gene (reference sequence). The length of the CDR3 is 13 residues. The CDR3, as DNA: TGTGCCAGTAGTATAGGTAGCGCCGGTGAGCAGCTCTTC. It is translated as CASSIGSAGEQLF. The full variable domain, rest sourced from reference TRBV19 and TRBJ2-1, is DGGITQSPKYLFRKEGQNVTLSCEQNLNHDAMYWYRQDPGQGLRLIYYSQIVNDFQKGDIAEGYSVSREKKESFPLTVTSAQKNPTAFYLCASSIGSAGEQLFGPGTRLTVL.

A remark on this clonotype: A read error may explain this, as a much larger clone is one base away. The rearrangement uses TRBV6-5 and TRBJ1-2; D is unresolved. The V end was cut by 0 bases, the J end by 4 bases, with 6 bases between. CDR3 length: 13 residues. Germline loops: CDR1 MNHEY, CDR2 SVGAGI. CDR3 sequence (DNA): TGTGCCAGCAGTTACTCGGAAAGCTATGGCTACACCTTC. It yields the protein CASSYSESYGYTF.